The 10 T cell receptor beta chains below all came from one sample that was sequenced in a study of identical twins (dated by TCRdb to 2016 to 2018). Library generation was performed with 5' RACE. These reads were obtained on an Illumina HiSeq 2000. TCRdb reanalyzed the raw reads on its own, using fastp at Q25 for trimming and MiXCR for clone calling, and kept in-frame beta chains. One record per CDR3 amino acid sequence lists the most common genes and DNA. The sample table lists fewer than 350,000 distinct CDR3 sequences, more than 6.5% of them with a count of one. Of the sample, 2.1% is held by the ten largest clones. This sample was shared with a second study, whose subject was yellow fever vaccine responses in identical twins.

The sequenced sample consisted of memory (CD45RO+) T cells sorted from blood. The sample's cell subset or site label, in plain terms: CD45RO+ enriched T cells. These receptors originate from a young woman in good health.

This CDR3 reads CASRESGGAYNEQFF. CDR3 bases: TGTGCCAGCAGAGAAAGCGGGGGGGCCTACAATGAGCAGTTCTTC. The chain links TRBV6-1 to TRBJ2-1; TRBD2 matches at 10 bases. V shed 6 bases and J 2 bases; nucleotides not matched to a gene: 4. The length of the CDR3 is 15 residues. Germline CDR1 is MNHNS and CDR2 is SASEGT.

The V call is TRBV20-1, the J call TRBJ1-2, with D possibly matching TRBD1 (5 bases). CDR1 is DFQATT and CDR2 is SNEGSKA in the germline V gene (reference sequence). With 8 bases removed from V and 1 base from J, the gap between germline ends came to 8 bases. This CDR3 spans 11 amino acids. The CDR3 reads CSSDSNYGYTF. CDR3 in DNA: TGCAGTAGCGACAGTAACTATGGCTACACCTTC.

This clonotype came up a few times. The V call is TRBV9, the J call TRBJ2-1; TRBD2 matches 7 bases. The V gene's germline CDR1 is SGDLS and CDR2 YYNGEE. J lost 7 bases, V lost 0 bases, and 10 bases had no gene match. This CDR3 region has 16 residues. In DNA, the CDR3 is TGTGCCAGCAGCGTAGACCCAGGGACTACGGGGAATGAGCAGTTCTTC. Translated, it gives CASSVDPGTTGNEQFF.

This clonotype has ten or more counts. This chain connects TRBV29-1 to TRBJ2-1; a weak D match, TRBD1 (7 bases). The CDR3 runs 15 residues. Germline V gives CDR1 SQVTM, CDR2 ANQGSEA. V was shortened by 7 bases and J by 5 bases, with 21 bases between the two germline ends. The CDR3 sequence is CSGAQGGGVHNEQFF. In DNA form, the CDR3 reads TGCAGCGGTGCCCAGGGGGGTGGGGTACACAATGAGCAGTTCTTC.

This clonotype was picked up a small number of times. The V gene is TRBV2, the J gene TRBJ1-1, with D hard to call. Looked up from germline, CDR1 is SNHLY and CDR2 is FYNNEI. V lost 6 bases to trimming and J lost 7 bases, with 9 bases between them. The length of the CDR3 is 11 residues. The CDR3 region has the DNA TGTGCCAGCAGCGGACCGATTGAAGCTTTCTTT. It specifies CASSGPIEAFF. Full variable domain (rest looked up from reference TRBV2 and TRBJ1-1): EPEVTQTPSHQVTQMGQEVILRCVPISNHLYFYWYRQILGQKVEFLVSFYNNEISEKSEIFDDQFSVERPDGSNFTLKIRSTKLEDSAMYFCASSGPIEAFFGQGTRLTVV.

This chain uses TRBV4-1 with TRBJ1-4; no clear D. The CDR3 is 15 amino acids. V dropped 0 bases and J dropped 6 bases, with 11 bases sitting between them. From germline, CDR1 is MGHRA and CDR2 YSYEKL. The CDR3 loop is CASSQDVTRHEKLFF. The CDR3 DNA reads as TGCGCCAGCAGCCAAGATGTTACACGGCATGAAAAACTGTTTTTT.

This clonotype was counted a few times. CDR3 nucleotides: TGTGCCAGCAGCTTAGCGGGGGGCGAAATAGAGACCCAGTACTTC. Its translation: CASSLAGGEIETQYF. The rearrangement links TRBV7-2 to TRBJ2-5; D possibly matches TRBD1 or TRBD2 (6 bases each). The germline V and J ends were trimmed by 0 bases and 4 bases, with 12 bases remaining between them. From germline, CDR1 is SGHTA and CDR2 FQGNSA. The CDR3 contains 15 residues.

CDR3 sequence reads: CASSYVASYNEQFF. The CDR3 DNA reads as TGTGCCAGCAGTTACGTCGCTTCATACAATGAGCAGTTCTTC. The rearrangement uses TRBV6-5 and TRBJ2-1; D gene uncertain. Germline V gene data show CDR1 as MNHEY and CDR2 as SVGAGI. V was shortened by 2 bases and J by 4 bases, with 9 bases between the two germline ends. The CDR3 is 14 residues long.

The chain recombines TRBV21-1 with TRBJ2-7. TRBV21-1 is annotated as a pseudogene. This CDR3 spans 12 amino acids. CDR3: CASSRQIYEQYV. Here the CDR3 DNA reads TGTGCCAGCAGTCGCCAAATCTACGAGCAGTACGTC.

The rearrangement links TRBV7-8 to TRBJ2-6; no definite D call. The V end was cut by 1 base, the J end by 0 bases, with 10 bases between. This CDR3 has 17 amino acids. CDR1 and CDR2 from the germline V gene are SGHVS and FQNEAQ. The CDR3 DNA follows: TGTGCCAGCAGCTTAGATTGGTTTTCCTCTGGGGCCAACGTCCTGACTTTC. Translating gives CASSLDWFSSGANVLTF.